The T cell receptor beta chain under discussion was sequenced for a study of shared clonotypes between healthy human individuals. Study as a whole: A couple of women and a few men aged 18 to 49 made up the donors.

Every subset had its genomic DNA shared out evenly among several immunoSEQ plates. Libraries were prepared by immunoSEQ multiplex PCR; TCRdb keeps only in-frame clonotypes and omits some of them. Of 2 million to 2.5 million clones listed, around 95% are singletons. As concerns this clone: Its antigen remains unknown.

Study-wide findings and caveats: Clonotypes shared by all four donors outscored non-shared clonotypes in generation probability.

CDR1 is SGHTA and CDR2 is FQGNSA in the germline V gene. The CDR3 has 15 residues. V dropped 5 bases and J dropped 5; count of bases not matched to a gene: 7. Donors were healthy HIV-negative adults without recently reported acute infections or vaccinations. The sequencing sample was made of naive CD4+ T cells sorted from blood. Subset of the sample: CD45RA+ positively selected. The chain couples TRBV7-2 to TRBJ1-2, with 11 bases that match TRBD1. This receptor was identified in a man aged 18 to 35 in good health. CDR3 bases: TGTGCCAGCAGCGTCTCCGGGACAGGGGGTTATGGCTACACCTTC. Protein: CASSVSGTGGYGYTF.